The rows below give T cell receptor beta chains drawn from one sample of a study of blood T cell repertoires in COVID-19. Here immunoSEQ multiplex PCR was the method, and the copy in TCRdb shows in-frame clones only, minus some. The sample lists roughly 410,000 clones; about 90% were seen once. Sequencing was done on a sample of peripheral blood. The receptors here all came from a woman aged 55-75 years with COVID-19, enrolled during active disease. Both conserved end residues are part of each CDR3. A D gene is named only where the DNA matches it firmly.

>NA|TRBJ1-5|TRBV6-1
CASSELAFRGPQHF
TGTGCCAGCAGTGAATTGGCCTTCCGGGGGCCCCAGCATTTT
>TRBD1|TRBJ1-1|TRBV25-1
CASSESGTVNTEAFF
TGTGCCAGCAGTGAATCCGGGACAGTGAACACTGAAGCTTTCTTT
>NA|TRBJ1-1|TRBV6-2/TRBV6-3
CASSEDTEAFF
TGTGCCAGCAGTGAGGACACTGAAGCTTTCTTT
>NA|TRBJ2-7|TRBV29-1
CSATVSYEQYF
TGCAGTGCGACAGTCTCCTACGAGCAGTACTTC
>NA|TRBJ2-7|TRBV18
CASSPNSGGSYEQYF
TGTGCCAGCTCACCAAATTCCGGGGGCTCCTACGAGCAGTACTTC
>TRBD2|TRBJ2-3|TRBV5-1
CASSQNPAVAGLQYF
TGCGCCAGCAGCCAAAACCCAGCTGTAGCGGGGTTGCAGTATTTT
>TRBD1|TRBJ1-4|TRBV12-5
CASGLARGTTGPLPTNEKLFF
TGTGCTAGTGGTTTGGCCCGAGGTACGACAGGGCCCCTTCCAACTAATGAAAAACTGTTTTTT
>TRBD1|TRBJ2-1|TRBV28
CASRTTRDRALNEQFF
TGTGCCAGCAGAACGACCCGGGACAGAGCCCTCAATGAGCAGTTCTTC
>TRBD2|TRBJ2-7|TRBV29-1
CSAHTGGGEQYF
TGCAGCGCGCATACGGGAGGAGGCGAGCAGTACTTC
>NA|TRBJ2-4|TRBV10-2
CASTLSGFGKNIQYF
TGCGCCAGCACCCTATCAGGGTTCGGCAAAAACATTCAGTACTTC
>NA|TRBJ1-1|TRBV3-1/TRBV3-2
CASSPTQNTEAFF
TGTGCCAGCAGCCCGACTCAGAACACTGAAGCTTTCTTT
>NA|TRBJ1-6|TRBV5-1
CASSPGGQNYNSPLHF
TGCGCCAGCAGCCCGGGCGGACAGAATTATAATTCACCCCTCCACTTT
>NA|TRBJ1-2|TRBV5-6
CASSFLGGGYTF
TGTGCCAGCAGCTTTTTGGGGGGTGGCTACACCTTC
>TRBD2|TRBJ2-5|TRBV5-8
CASSFGTSGDTQYF
TGTGCCAGCAGCTTTGGGACTAGCGGGGATACCCAGTACTTC
>TRBD1|TRBJ1-5|TRBV7-8
CASSSTGTGVGQPQHF
TGTGCCAGCAGCTCAACCGGGACAGGGGTGGGTCAGCCCCAGCATTTT
>NA|TRBJ2-5|TRBV19
CASSPVYGETQYF
TGTGCCAGTAGTCCCGTCTACGGAGAGACCCAGTACTTC
>TRBD1|TRBJ1-1|TRBV5-1
CASSRAPTGGNTEAFF
TGCGCCAGCAGCCGGGCCCCGACAGGGGGGAACACTGAAGCTTTCTTT
>TRBD2|TRBJ2-7|TRBV28
CASRRGGDLPEQYF
TGTGCCAGCCGGCGGGGGGGCGATCTCCCCGAGCAGTACTTC
>NA|TRBJ2-3|TRBV20-1
CSALSTDTQYF
TGCAGTGCCCTTAGCACAGATACGCAGTATTTT
>NA|TRBJ2-2|TRBV19
CASSIVGGISAGELFF
TGTGCCAGTAGTATAGTGGGGGGAATCTCGGCCGGGGAGCTGTTTTTT